These 21 T cell receptor beta chains were all obtained from the same sample, sequenced in a study of tumor-infiltrating lymphocytes in primary liver carcinoma. Germline DNA was also extracted, while the blood RNA originated from unsorted whole blood. cDNA specific to TCR beta was made from 450 to 500 ng of total RNA, with a constant-region primer employed for priming. Three nested multiplex PCR rounds of slightly modified ARM-PCR generated TCR beta libraries. TRBV1-TRBV30 forward primers and a C-beta reverse primer were used in the first two PCR rounds, which each ran for approximately 11 cycles. MiXCR, applied by TCRdb to the multiplex PCR reads, yields one record per CDR3 protein. The sample lists fewer than 400,000 distinct CDR3 sequences, approximately 60% occurring once. The sample was peripheral blood. The receptors here all came from a middle-aged man with primary liver carcinoma and hepatitis B virus infection.

As regards this clonotype: Germline and junction disagree at one end, which may indicate a read error. V and J are TRBV11-2 and TRBJ2-1; D is ambiguous. Germline CDR1 is SGHAT and CDR2 is FQNNGV. This CDR3 contains 13 residues. CDR3 region: CASSLDGYNGQFF. CDR3 nucleotides: TGTGCCAGTAGCTTGGATGGTTACAATGGGCAGTTCTTC.

This chain connects TRBV7-9 to TRBJ2-1, with D possibly called TRBD1 or TRBD2 (5 bases each). Germline lookup yields CDR1 SEHNR and CDR2 FQNEAQ (reference sequence). The CDR3 runs 17 residues. Trimming left V 4 bases short and J 2 bases short, with 18 bases between. CDR3 sequence: CASSSPGTGTPYNEQFF. In DNA form, the CDR3 reads TGTGCCAGCAGCTCCCCGGGGACCGGGACCCCCTACAATGAGCAGTTCTTC. Using reference TRBV7-9 and TRBJ2-1 for the parts outside the CDR3, the full variable domain is DTGVSQNPRHKITKRGQNVTFRCDPISEHNRLYWYRQTLGQGPEFLTYFQNEAQLEKSRLLSDRFSAERPKGSFSTLEIQRTEQGDSAMYLCASSSPGTGTPYNEQFFGPGTRLTVL.

This clonotype occurred a few times. The chain couples TRBV5-6 to TRBJ2-7, with no clear D. CDR1 and CDR2 from the germline V gene are SGHDT and YYEEEE. The V and J ends lost 1 base and 2 bases respectively, with 10 bases between them. CDR3 length equals 14 residues. In DNA form, the CDR3 reads TGTGCCAGCAGCTTGATCGGCGGTCCCTACGAGCAGTACTTC. It is translated as CASSLIGGPYEQYF. Full variable domain (outside the CDR3, taken from reference TRBV5-6 and TRBJ2-7): DAGVTQSPTHLIKTRGQQVTLRCSPKSGHDTVSWYQQALGQGPQFIFQYYEEEERQRGNFPDRFSGHQFPNYSSELNVNALLLGDSALYLCASSLIGGPYEQYFGPGTRLTVT.

This clonotype was detected ten times or more. The genes are TRBV4-2 and TRBJ1-1; D remains ambiguous. This CDR3 comprises 15 residues. Per the germline V gene, CDR1 is LGHNA and CDR2 is YNFKEQ. Trimming removed 1 base from V and 7 bases from J, with 16 bases in between. DNA for the CDR3: TGTGCCAGCAGCCAAGGGACCCCGGTAGGCCGTGAAGCTTTCTTT. This sequence encodes CASSQGTPVGREAFF.

The chain has TRBV11-2 and TRBJ2-1; 9 positions match TRBD1. With V trimmed by 7 bases and J by 6 bases, 10 bases remained unmatched. Germline V lookup: CDR1 SGHAT, CDR2 FQNNGV. The CDR3 is made up of 15 amino acids. The CDR3 loop reads CASNRDRGSCNEQFF. The CDR3 nucleotides are TGTGCCAGCAACAGAGACAGGGGGAGTTGCAATGAGCAGTTCTTC.

About this clonotype: An end of the junction differs from the germline gene, which may be a read error. The chain joins TRBV11-1 to TRBJ2-1; D is possibly TRBD2 (5 bases). The CDR3 extends over 15 amino acids. Germline V gives CDR1 SGHAT, CDR2 FQDESV (reference sequence). The CDR3 sequence is CASSDSSSSYNKQFF. CDR3 in DNA: TGTGCCAGCAGTGACTCTAGCTCATCCTACAATAAGCAATTCTTC.

Comment on this clonotype: An end of the junction differs from the germline gene, which may be a read error. The rearrangement joins TRBV6-6 to TRBJ2-5; possible D gene TRBD2, 8 bases. CDR1 MNHNY and CDR2 SVGAGI come from the germline V gene (reference sequence). The CDR3 covers 17 residues. The CDR3, as DNA: TGTGCCGGCAGTTCGGGACTAGGGGGCCCGTATCAAGAGACCCAGTACTTC. Translated, it gives CAGSSGLGGPYQETQYF.

The rearrangement joins TRBV6-1 to TRBJ1-4, with TRBD1 matching 10 bases. Trimming at V came to 7 bases and at J to 16 bases, leaving 18 bases not matched to a gene. This CDR3 spans 15 amino acids. CDR1 and CDR2 from the germline V gene are MNHNS and SASEGT. The CDR3 is CASIRQGATNEKRFF. The CDR3 DNA is TGTGCCAGCATCAGACAGGGGGCGACTAATGAAAAAAGGTTTTTT.

In its sample, this clonotype was seen once. The V call is TRBV24-1, the J call TRBJ2-2; no firm D call. The length of the CDR3 is 12 residues. Germline V gene sequence: CDR1 KGHDR, CDR2 SFDVKD. CDR3 protein: CATFSNTGELFF. The CDR3 DNA reads as TGTGCTACCTTTAGTAACACCGGGGAGCTGTTTTTT.

In the case of this clonotype: A clone one base away is much larger, so this may be a read error. The rearrangement links TRBV12-3 or TRBV12-4 to TRBJ2-1; perhaps TRBD1 as D (6 bases). CDR3 length: 11 residues. V dropped 3 bases and J dropped 12 bases, with 9 bases sitting between them. CDR3: CASSLIGGQFF. For the CDR3, the DNA is TGTGCCAGCAGTTTGATAGGGGGGCAGTTCTTC.

This clonotype occurred a few times. The CDR3 DNA follows: TGTGCCAGCAGCGTGACTAGCGGGAGTTTCCCCGGGGAGCTGTTTTTT. This translates into CASSVTSGSFPGELFF. The chain links TRBV5-8 to TRBJ2-2; TRBD2 aligns across 12 bases. Germline assignment: CDR1 SGHTS and CDR2 YDEGEE. The CDR3 length is 16 residues. V lost 4 bases, J lost 6 bases, and 7 bases stayed unmatched.

This clonotype was seen once. The V and J genes are TRBV19 and TRBJ2-1; 11 nucleotides agree with TRBD2. Germline V CDR1 and CDR2: LNHDA, SQIVND (reference sequence). The CDR3 extends over 16 amino acids. J lost 7 bases, V lost 6 bases, and 11 bases had no gene match. The CDR3: CASSDTSGRMWNEQFF. CDR3 in DNA: TGTGCCAGTAGCGATACTAGCGGGAGAATGTGGAATGAGCAGTTCTTC.

This rearrangement joins TRBV5-1 to TRBJ2-3; 11 bases match TRBD1. Germline V gives CDR1 SGHRS, CDR2 YFSETQ. V was pared by 4 bases and J by 4 bases, with 2 bases of the junction left unmatched. The length of the CDR3 is 14 residues. The CDR3 nucleotides read TGCGCCAGCAGCGGACAGGGGGCAGCAGATACGCAGTATTTT. Translating it yields CASSGQGAADTQYF.

Concerning this clonotype itself: At one boundary the junction diverges from the germline segment, which might be a read error. The DNA of the CDR3 is TGTGCCAACAGCCCAGCGGCACGGCAAGAGACCCAGTACTTC. Residues: CANSPAARQETQYF. J is TRBJ2-5 and V is TRBV11-2, with D possibly matching TRBD2 (5 bases). This CDR3 is built from 14 residues. Germline V gene sequence: CDR1 SGHAT, CDR2 FQNNGV.

This clonotype was counted only a few times. CDR3 nucleotides: TGTGCCAGCACCTTCCGGTACGAGCAGTACTTC. Residues: CASTFRYEQYF. The rearrangement joins TRBV28 to TRBJ2-7; D is uncertain. Germline-derived CDR1 and CDR2 are MDHEN and SYDVKM. This CDR3 spans 11 amino acids. Deletions cut 7 bases from V and 4 bases from J, with 8 bases between.

Details on this clonotype: A much larger clonotype is one base distant, so this may be a read error. The rearrangement links TRBV4-2 to TRBJ1-2, with TRBD1 matching over 7 bases. The CDR3 is 14 amino acids. J was trimmed by 8 bases and V by 0 bases; bases with no gene match: 6. From germline, CDR1 is LGHNA and CDR2 YNFKEQ. As DNA, the CDR3 is TGTGCCAGCAGCCAAGAAAGACAGGGATCCGGCTACACCTTC. It codes for CASSQERQGSGYTF.

This clonotype was seen only once. Its ends do not fully match the called genes, so a read error is possible. The gene calls are TRBV12-3 or TRBV12-4 and TRBJ1-5; TRBD2 matches 8 bases. The J call could be wrong; TRBJ2-3 is a better fit for the DNA end. The CDR3 is 16 amino acids. CDR3 sequence reads: CAGSLNPAGGNQPQYF. CDR3 DNA sequence: TGTGCCGGCAGTTTAAACCCGGCGGGAGGCAATCAGCCCCAGTATTTT.

The V gene is TRBV30, the J gene TRBJ2-7; the D call may be TRBD1 or TRBD2 (5 bases each). Trimming pared 5 bases from V and 0 bases from J, leaving 14 bases between. Per the germline V gene, CDR1 is GTSNPN and CDR2 is SVGIG (reference sequence). CDR3 size: 14 residues. CDR3 nucleotides: TGTGCCTGGGGGGGACCTGAGAGCTCCTACGAGCAGTACTTC. This gives the protein CAWGGPESSYEQYF.

This clonotype showed up just once. A much larger clone differs by one base, so this may be a read error. The chain links TRBV6-1 to TRBJ1-3; maybe TRBD1 (5 bases). CDR1 is MNHNS and CDR2 is SASEGT in the germline V gene. The CDR3 consists of 16 residues. In DNA, the CDR3 is TGTCCCAGCAGTCCGCAGGGAGGGAGCTCTGGAAACACCATATATTTT. Its translation is CPSSPQGGSSGNTIYF.

To note about this clonotype: A read error may produce the germline difference seen at one junction end. The CDR3 loop reads CASGPEGENEQSF. DNA for the CDR3: TGTGCGAGCGGGCCGGAGGGGGAGAATGAGCAGTCCTTC. The rearrangement joins TRBV11-1 to TRBJ2-1; perhaps D is TRBD1 or TRBD2 (6 bases each). Germline CDR1 and CDR2: SGHAT and FQDESV (reference sequence). There are 13 residues in the CDR3. Variable domain in full (rest from reference TRBV11-1 and TRBJ2-1): EAEVAQSPRYKITEKSQAVAFWCDPISGHATLYWYRQILGQGPELLVQFQDESVVDDSQLPKDRFSAERLKGVDSTLKIQPAELGDSAMYLCASGPEGENEQSFGPGTRLTVL.

Concerning this clonotype: The junction departs from germline at one end; a sequencing error may be responsible. The rearrangement uses TRBV6-5 and TRBJ2-3, with TRBD2 matching over 10 bases. CDR3 length equals 16 residues. Germline V gene data show CDR1 as MNHEY and CDR2 as SVGAGI. CDR3: CAISYPGTSGTDTQYF. CDR3 nucleotides: TGTGCCATCAGTTACCCTGGGACTAGCGGCACAGATACGCAGTATTTT.